This TCR beta chain was obtained from a study of T cells after yellow fever vaccination (dated by TCRdb to about 2019). The study in broad terms: The SMART-Seq v4 Ultra Low Input RNA kit was used to prepare libraries from fractions with low cell numbers. Blood was collected at multiple timepoints before and after primary and secondary immunization, and bulk PBMC replicates and cell subsets were isolated. Two healthy male donors, one aged 18 to 29 and one aged 30 to 39 years, made up the cohort. To follow T-cell clones before and after primary and booster YFV17D yellow fever vaccination, bulk TCR alpha and beta repertoires were sequenced over time.

For sequencing, an Illumina NovaSeq 6000 was employed. Synthesis of TCR cDNA relied on 5'RACE template switching, a step that introduced a universal primer site along with unique molecular identifiers. Priming for cDNA synthesis came from both the TCR alpha and TCR beta constant segments. Library amplification used two PCR steps, and the second PCR step added sample barcodes and sequencing adapters. Sequencing of the libraries was done on either Illumina HiSeq 2500 (2x100 bp) or NovaSeq (2x150 bp). In the original analysis: Demultiplexing of reads and collapsing into UMI consensus sequences were performed with MIGEC, and V(D)J alignment was carried out with MiXCR. Clonotypes responding to the vaccine were identified with edgeR on replicate PBMC samples, with the criteria of FDR below 0.01 and a log2 fold change above 5 up to day 15. Each bulk clonotype was labeled CD4 or CD8 based on which sequenced repertoire, CD4 or CD8, contained the clonotype at higher abundance. Using fastp trimming at Q25 and MiXCR clonotype assembly, TCRdb reanalyzed the public sequencing data and kept in-frame beta chains. CDR3 protein sequences are deduplicated, and each keeps its most common genes and DNA. TCRdb, not the original authors, processed these V and J calls. In all, the sample holds approximately 300,000 distinct CDR3 sequences, and about 10% of those were seen once. The ten most abundant clones make up approximately 3.3% of the sample.

The CDR3 sequence holds 15 residues, the cysteine and phenylalanine included. Of the read, only the CDR3 DNA is kept; its 45 bases are in frame from base 1. Sequences SGHTA (CDR1) and FQGNSA (CDR2) are obtained from the germline V gene. For this chain, trimming is 7 bases at the V end and 10 bases at the J end, and the number of junction bases without a gene match is 11. This clonotype has just a few counts. Its antigen remains unidentified. Base qualities are not recorded, but no much larger clone differs from it by a single base. The meaning of the sample's treatment or condition label: live attenuated yellow fever vaccine strain. A standard Ficoll-Paque protocol was used to isolate PBMCs from peripheral blood. Dynabeads CD4 and CD8 positive selection kits were used to isolate the CD4 and CD8 T-cell fractions. TriZol was used to extract RNA from bulk PBMCs, CD4 and CD8 fractions, and dextramer-positive and dextramer-negative fractions.

Overall study results and their limits: A small share of clonotypes was detected in both CD4 and CD8 compartments, with the overlap likely arising from convergent recombination. Because only two donors were included in the study, the extent to which the findings can be generalized is limited. After the booster, most clones that had expanded after primary vaccination were detected again (nearly 97% of CD4 and under 90% of CD8), suggesting broad maintenance of memory. Because abundant contaminating clonotypes from the bulk population could be contained in FACS-sorted repertoires, computational filtering was required. The secondary T-cell response was found to be weaker but faster than the primary response, with a peak reached on day 5 rather than on day 15.

The V and J genes are TRBV7-2 and TRBJ1-6; TRBD1 fits 9 bases in the junction. The origin of this receptor is a young man who received the YFV17D yellow fever vaccine. Specimen: CD4+ T cells sorted from PBMCs, collected 45 days after the yellow fever booster vaccination. The sequence in DNA is TGTGCCAGCACCCAATTACAGGGGGCTAACTCACCCCTCCACTTT. Its protein is CASTQLQGANSPLHF.